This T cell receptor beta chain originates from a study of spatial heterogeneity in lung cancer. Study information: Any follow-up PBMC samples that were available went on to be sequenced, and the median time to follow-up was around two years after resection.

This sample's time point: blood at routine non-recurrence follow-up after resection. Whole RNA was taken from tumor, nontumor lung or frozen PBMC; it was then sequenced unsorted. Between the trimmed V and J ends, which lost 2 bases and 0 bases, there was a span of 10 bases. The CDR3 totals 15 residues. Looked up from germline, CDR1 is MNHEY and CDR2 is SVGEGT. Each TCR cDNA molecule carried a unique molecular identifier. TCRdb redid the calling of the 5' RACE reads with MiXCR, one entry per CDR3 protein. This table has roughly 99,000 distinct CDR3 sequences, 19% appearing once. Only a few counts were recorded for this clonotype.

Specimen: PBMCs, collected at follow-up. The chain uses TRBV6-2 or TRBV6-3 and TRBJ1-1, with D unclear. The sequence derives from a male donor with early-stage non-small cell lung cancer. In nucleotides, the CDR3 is TGTGCCAGCAGTTACCGGGTTCTGATGAACACTGAAGCTTTCTTT. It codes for CASSYRVLMNTEAFF.